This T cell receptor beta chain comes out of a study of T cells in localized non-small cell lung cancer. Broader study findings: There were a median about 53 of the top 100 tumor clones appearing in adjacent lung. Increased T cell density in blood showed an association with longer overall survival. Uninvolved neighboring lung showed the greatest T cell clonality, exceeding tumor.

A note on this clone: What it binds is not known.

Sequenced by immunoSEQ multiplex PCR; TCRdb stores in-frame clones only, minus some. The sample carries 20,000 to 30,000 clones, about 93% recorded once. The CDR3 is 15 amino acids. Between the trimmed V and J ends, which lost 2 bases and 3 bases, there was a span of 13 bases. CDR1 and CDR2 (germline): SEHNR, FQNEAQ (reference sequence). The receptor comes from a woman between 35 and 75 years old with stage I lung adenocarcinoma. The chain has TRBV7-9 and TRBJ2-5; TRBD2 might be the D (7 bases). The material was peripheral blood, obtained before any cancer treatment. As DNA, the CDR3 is TGTGCCAGCAGCTTACCCCCGGGGGGCGAAGAGACCCAGTACTTC. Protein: CASSLPPGGEETQYF.